This T cell receptor beta chain derives from a study of blood T cell repertoires in COVID-19. Study context: Samples of COVID-19 (acute and convalescent) were obtained from the United States, Italy and Spain. PBMCs, B-cell-depleted T cells, or T cells were the source of the cDNA or gDNA that made up the material.

Authors' analysis steps: Cell counts per sample came from amplifying reference gene primers. Data came from immunoSEQ multiplex PCR; TCRdb stores just in-frame clones and leaves some out. V, J and clone size are those of that table, while D and trimming were read from the DNA. The repertoire consists of over 200,000 clones, with 75% to 85% occurring once and the leading ten covering 1.3%. This CDR3 is built from 16 residues. Germline V gives CDR1 LGHNA, CDR2 YSLEER. After removal of 4 bases from V and 6 bases from J, the junction contained 8 bases not matched to a gene. The sample comprised peripheral blood. This chain links TRBV4-3 with TRBJ2-1; TRBD1 matches at 11 bases. The receptor was derived from a woman in her twenties or thirties with COVID-19, enrolled during active disease. CDR3 in amino acids: CASSPRGQGAINEQFF. The CDR3 nucleotides are TGCGCCAGCAGCCCCCGAGGACAGGGGGCTATCAATGAGCAGTTCTTC.